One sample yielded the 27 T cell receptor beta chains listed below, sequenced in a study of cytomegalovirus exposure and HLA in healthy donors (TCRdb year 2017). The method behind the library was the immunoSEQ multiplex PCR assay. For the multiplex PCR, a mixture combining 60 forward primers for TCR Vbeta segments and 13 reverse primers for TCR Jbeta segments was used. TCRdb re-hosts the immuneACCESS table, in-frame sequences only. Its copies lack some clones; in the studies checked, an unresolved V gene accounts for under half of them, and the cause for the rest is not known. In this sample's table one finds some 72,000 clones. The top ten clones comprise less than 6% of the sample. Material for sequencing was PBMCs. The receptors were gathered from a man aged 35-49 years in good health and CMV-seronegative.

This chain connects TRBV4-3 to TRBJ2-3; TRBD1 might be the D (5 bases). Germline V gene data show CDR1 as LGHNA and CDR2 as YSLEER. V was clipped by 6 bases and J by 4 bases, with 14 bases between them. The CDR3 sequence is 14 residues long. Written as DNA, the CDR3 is TGCGCCAGCAGTCTCGTCCAGGGCGCAGATACGCAGTATTTT. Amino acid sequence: CASSLVQGADTQYF.

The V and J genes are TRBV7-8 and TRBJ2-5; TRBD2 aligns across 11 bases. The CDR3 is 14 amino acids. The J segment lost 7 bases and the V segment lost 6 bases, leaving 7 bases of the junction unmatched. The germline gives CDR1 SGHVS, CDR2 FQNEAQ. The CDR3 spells CASSSQGTSGTQYF. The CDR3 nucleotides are TGTGCCAGCAGTTCTCAGGGGACTAGCGGGACCCAGTACTTC.

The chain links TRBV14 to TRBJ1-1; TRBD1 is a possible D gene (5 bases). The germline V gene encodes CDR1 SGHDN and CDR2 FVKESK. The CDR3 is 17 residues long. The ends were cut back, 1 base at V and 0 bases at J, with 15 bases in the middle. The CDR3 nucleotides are TGTGCCAGCAGCCAAGGGCCGGGGCGGGGCATGAACACTGAAGCTTTCTTT. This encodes CASSQGPGRGMNTEAFF.

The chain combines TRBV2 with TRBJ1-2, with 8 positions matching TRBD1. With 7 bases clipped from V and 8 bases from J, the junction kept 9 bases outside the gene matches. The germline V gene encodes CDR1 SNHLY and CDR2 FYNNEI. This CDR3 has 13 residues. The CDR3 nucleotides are TGTGCCAGCAAAAAGGACAGGGCTGGAGGCTACACCTTC. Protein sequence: CASKKDRAGGYTF.

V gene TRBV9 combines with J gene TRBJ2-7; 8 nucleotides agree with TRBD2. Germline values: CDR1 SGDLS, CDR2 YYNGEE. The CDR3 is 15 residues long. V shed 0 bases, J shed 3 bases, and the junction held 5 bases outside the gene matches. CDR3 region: CASSVEAGVFYEQYF. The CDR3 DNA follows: TGTGCCAGCAGCGTAGAAGCGGGAGTTTTCTACGAGCAGTACTTC.

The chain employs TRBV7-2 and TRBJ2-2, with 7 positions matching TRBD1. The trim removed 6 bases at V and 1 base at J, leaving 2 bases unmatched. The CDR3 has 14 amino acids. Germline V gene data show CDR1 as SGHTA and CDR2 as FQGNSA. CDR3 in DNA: TGTGCCAGCAGTAGGGACAGGAACACCGGGGAGCTGTTTTTT. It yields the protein CASSRDRNTGELFF.

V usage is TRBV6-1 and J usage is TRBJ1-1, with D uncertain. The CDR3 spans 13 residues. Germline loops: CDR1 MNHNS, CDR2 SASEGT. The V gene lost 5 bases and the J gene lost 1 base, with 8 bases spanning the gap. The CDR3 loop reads CASSTHRNTEAFF. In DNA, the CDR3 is TGTGCCAGCAGTACCCACAGGAACACTGAAGCTTTCTTT.

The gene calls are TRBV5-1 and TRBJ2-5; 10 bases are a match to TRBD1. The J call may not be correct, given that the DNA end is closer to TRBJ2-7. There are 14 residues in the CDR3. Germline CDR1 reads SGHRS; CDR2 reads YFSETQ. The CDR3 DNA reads TGCGCCAGTAGGGGACAGGGGATTTCCTACGAGCAGTACTTC. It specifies CASRGQGISYEQYF.

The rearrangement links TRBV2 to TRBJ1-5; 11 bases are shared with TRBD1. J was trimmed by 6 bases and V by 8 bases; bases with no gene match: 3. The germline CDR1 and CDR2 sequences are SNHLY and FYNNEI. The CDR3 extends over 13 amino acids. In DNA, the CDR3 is TGTGCCAGCTTGGGACAGGGGGGTCAGCCCCAGCATTTT. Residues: CASLGQGGQPQHF.

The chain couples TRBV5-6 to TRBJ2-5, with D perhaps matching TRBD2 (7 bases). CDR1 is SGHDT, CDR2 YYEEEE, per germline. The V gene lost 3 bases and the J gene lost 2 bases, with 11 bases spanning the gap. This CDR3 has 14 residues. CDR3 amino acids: CASSWGGVQETQYF. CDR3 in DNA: TGTGCCAGCAGCTGGGGGGGCGTTCAAGAGACCCAGTACTTC.

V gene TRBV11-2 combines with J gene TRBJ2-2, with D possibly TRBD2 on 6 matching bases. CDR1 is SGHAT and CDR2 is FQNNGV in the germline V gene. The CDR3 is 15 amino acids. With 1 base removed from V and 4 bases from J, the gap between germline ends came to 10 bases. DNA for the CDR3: TGTGCCAGCAGCTTAGGTTGGGGAGGCACCGGGGAGCTGTTTTTT. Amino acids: CASSLGWGGTGELFF.

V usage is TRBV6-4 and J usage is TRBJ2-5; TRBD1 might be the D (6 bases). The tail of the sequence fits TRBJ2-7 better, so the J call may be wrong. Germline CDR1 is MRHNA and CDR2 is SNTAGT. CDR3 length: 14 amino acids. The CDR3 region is CASSAEDSSYEQYF. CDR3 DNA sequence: TGTGCCAGCAGCGCCGAGGACAGTTCCTACGAGCAGTACTTC.

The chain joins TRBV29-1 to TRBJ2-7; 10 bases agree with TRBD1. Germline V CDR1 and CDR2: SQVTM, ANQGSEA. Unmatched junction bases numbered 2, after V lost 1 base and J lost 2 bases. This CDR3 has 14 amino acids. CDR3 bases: TGCAGCGTTGAAGTGGGACAGGGGCCCTACGAGCAGTACTTC. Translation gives CSVEVGQGPYEQYF.

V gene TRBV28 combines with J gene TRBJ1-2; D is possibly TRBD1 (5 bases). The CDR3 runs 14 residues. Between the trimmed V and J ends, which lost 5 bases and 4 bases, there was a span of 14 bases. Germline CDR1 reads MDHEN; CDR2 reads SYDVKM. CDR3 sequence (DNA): TGTGCCAGCAGTCCCCAGGGTAGGGGCTATGGCTACACCTTC. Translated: CASSPQGRGYGYTF.

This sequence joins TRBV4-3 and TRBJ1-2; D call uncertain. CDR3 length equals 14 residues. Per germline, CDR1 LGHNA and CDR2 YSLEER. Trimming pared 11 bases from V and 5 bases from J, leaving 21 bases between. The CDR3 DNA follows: TGCGCCTCTTCCGTTGCGGGCTCGGCGTATGGCTACACCTTC. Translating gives CASSVAGSAYGYTF.

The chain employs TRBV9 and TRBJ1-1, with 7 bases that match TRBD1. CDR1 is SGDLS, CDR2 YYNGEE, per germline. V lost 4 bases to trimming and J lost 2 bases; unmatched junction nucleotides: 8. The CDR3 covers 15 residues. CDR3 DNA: TGTGCCAGCAGCCCACCGGGACAGCTTAACACTGAAGCTTTCTTT. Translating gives CASSPPGQLNTEAFF.

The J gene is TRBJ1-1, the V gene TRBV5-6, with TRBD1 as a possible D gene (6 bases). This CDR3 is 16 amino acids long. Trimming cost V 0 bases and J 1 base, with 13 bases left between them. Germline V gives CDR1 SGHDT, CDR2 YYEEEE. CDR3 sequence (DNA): TGTGCCAGCAGCTTGGCTTGGGACACCGAGAACACTGAAGCTTTCTTT. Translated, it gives CASSLAWDTENTEAFF.

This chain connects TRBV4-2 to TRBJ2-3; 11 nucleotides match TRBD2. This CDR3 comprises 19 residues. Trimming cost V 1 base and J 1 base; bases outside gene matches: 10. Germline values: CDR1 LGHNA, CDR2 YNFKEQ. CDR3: CASSQAPTSGEGGTDTQYF. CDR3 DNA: TGTGCCAGCAGCCAAGCGCCGACTAGCGGGGAGGGTGGCACAGATACGCAGTATTTT.

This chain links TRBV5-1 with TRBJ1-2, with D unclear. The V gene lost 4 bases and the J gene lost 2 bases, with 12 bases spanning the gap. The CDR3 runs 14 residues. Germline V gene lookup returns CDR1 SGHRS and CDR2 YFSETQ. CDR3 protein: CASSQNSLNYGYTF. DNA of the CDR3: TGCGCCAGCAGCCAGAACAGCCTCAACTATGGCTACACCTTC. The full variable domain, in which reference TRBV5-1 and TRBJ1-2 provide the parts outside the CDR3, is KAGVTQTPRYLIKTRGQQVTLSCSPISGHRSVSWYQQTPGQGLQFLFEYFSETQRNKGNFPGRFSGRQFSNSRSEMNVSTLELGDSALYLCASSQNSLNYGYTFGSGTRLTVV.

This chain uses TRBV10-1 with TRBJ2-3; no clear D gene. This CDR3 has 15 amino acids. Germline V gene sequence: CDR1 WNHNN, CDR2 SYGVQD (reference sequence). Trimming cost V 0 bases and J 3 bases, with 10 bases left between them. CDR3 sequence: CASSESGTKTDTQYF. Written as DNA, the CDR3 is TGCGCCAGCAGTGAGTCTGGTACTAAAACAGATACGCAGTATTTT.

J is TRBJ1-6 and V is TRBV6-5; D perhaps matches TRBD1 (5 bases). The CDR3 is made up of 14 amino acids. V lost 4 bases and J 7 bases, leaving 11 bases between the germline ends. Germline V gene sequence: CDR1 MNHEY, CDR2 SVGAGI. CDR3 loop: CASSSWGRNSPLHF. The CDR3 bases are TGTGCCAGCAGTTCGTGGGGCAGGAATTCACCCCTCCACTTT.

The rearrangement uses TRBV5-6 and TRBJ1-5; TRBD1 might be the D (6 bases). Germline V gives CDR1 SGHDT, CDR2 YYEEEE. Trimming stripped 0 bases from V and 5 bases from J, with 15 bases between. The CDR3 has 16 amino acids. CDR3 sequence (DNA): TGTGCCAGCAGCTTGGGGGGGCTTCCCGTGGATCAGCCCCAGCATTTT. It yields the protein CASSLGGLPVDQPQHF.

The CDR3, as DNA: TGTGCCAGCAGCGAGACTAGCGGGGGGGCCGTGTGGGAGTTCTTC. This encodes CASSETSGGAVWEFF. The chain links TRBV6-5 to TRBJ2-1; 14 nucleotides agree with TRBD2. The CDR3 consists of 15 residues. V was pared by 6 bases and J by 14 bases, with 12 bases of the junction left unmatched. The germline gives CDR1 MNHEY, CDR2 SVGAGI.

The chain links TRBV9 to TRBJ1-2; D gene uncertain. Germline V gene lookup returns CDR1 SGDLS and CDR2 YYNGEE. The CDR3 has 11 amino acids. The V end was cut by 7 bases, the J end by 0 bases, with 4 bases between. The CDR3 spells CASSANYGYTF. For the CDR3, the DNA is TGTGCCAGCTCGGCTAACTATGGCTACACCTTC.

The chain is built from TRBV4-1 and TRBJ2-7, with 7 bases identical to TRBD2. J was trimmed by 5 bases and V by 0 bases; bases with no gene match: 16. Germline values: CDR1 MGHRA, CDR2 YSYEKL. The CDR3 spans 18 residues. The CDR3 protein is CASSQDVGERGDRHEQYF. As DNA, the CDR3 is TGCGCCAGCAGCCAAGATGTCGGCGAGCGGGGTGATCGACACGAGCAGTACTTC.

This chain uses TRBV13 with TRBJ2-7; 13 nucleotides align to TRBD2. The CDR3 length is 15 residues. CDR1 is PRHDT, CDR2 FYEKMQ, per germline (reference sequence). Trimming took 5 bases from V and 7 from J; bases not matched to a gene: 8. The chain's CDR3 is CASSATGLAGREQYF. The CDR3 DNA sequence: TGTGCCAGCAGCGCAACGGGACTAGCGGGGAGGGAGCAGTACTTC.

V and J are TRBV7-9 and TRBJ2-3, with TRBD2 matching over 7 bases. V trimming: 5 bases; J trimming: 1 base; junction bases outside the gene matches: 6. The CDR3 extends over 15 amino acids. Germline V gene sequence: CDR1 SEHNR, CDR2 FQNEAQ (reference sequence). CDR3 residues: CASSPSGDGTDTQYF. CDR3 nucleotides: TGTGCCAGCAGCCCCAGCGGGGATGGCACAGATACGCAGTATTTT.